The T cell receptor (beta chain) under discussion was sequenced for a study of blood T cell repertoires in COVID-19. Study-wide background: COVID-19 samples from acute and convalescent phases originated in the United States, Italy and Spain. T cells, B-cell-depleted T cells, or PBMCs provided the cDNA or gDNA that served as material.

Study processing details: Amplification with reference gene primers provided the estimates of nucleated cell counts. Sequenced by immunoSEQ multiplex PCR; TCRdb stores in-frame clones only, minus some. V, J and clone size are taken as reported in that table, and D and trimming were inferred from the DNA itself. The sample holds over 150,000 clones; 70% to 85% are singletons and the top ten take approximately 7.2%. The ends lost 0 bases at V and 3 bases at J; junction bases unmatched: 8. CDR1 LGHNA and CDR2 YNFKEQ come from the germline V gene. The CDR3 runs 19 residues. This chain joins TRBV4-2 and TRBJ2-3, with 14 bases that match TRBD2. The receptor was derived from a human donor with acute or convalescent COVID-19. The donor label of this sample is uncertain. Sequencing used peripheral blood. The CDR3 loop reads CASSQEGLAGVGRTDTQYF. Written as DNA, the CDR3 is TGTGCCAGCAGCCAAGAGGGACTAGCGGGAGTAGGAAGGACAGATACGCAGTATTTT.